This TCR beta chain originates from a study of blood T cell repertoires in COVID-19. Study details: Researchers got acute and convalescent COVID-19 samples from the United States, Italy and Spain. T cells, B-cell-depleted T cells, or PBMCs provided the cDNA or gDNA that served as material.

Trimming removed 1 base from V and 4 bases from J, with 7 bases in between. The CDR3 is made up of 13 amino acids. From germline, CDR1 is SEHNR and CDR2 FQNEAQ (reference sequence). Per the study methods: Reference gene primer amplification gave nucleated cell count estimates. Profiled with immunoSEQ multiplex PCR; TCRdb holds only in-frame clones, not every one. V and J calls and clone size are as listed in that table; D and trimming were resolved from the DNA. The data show more than 90,000 clones, roughly 82% seen once. This chain uses TRBV7-9 with TRBJ1-1; D gene uncertain. This receptor was obtained from a man older than 75 with acute or convalescent COVID-19. The sequenced sample was peripheral blood. The CDR3 protein is CASSLGPLTEAFF. The CDR3, as DNA: TGTGCCAGCAGCTTAGGGCCGCTCACTGAAGCTTTCTTT. Using reference TRBV7-9 and TRBJ1-1 for the parts outside the CDR3, the full variable domain is DTGVSQNPRHKITKRGQNVTFRCDPISEHNRLYWYRQTLGQGPEFLTYFQNEAQLEKSRLLSDRFSAERPKGSFSTLEIQRTEQGDSAMYLCASSLGPLTEAFFGQGTRLTVV.